This entry describes one T cell receptor (beta chain). Other nucleotide sequences in the sample specify the same CDR3. The sample comes from a study of blood T cell repertoires in COVID-19. This CDR3 spans 15 amino acids. Germline V gene data show CDR1 as LNHDA and CDR2 as SQIVND (reference sequence). The ends lost 3 bases at V and 8 bases at J; junction bases unmatched: 7. Produced via immunoSEQ multiplex PCR; TCRdb's table is partial and in-frame only. The sample records 200,000 or so clones, roughly 80% being singletons. The V gene is TRBV19, the J gene TRBJ2-1; 10 bases align to TRBD2. The sequenced material came from PBMCs or T cells enriched from blood (not recorded which). This sequence originates from a woman between 35 and 50 years old with acute COVID-19. The CDR3 here is CASSIQAGGRYEQFF. DNA of the CDR3: TGTGCCAGTAGTATTCAAGCGGGGGGGCGGTATGAGCAGTTCTTC.